The clone carrying this TCR beta chain has at least ten counts. Its antigen is currently unknown. Germline assignment: CDR1 MNHNY and CDR2 SVGAGI (reference sequence). CDR3 length equals 16 residues. Trimming left V 5 bases short and J 0 bases short, with 11 bases between. A modified ARM-PCR protocol with three rounds of nested PCR amplified TCRbeta. Each CDR3 protein gets one entry after TCRdb re-called the multiplex PCR reads with MiXCR. The sample includes fewer than 100,000 distinct CDR3 sequences, about 77% of them seen just once. This specimen comes from a study of tumor and adjacent non-tumor tissue in lung cancer. Turning to the study itself: Patients comprised roughly 12 adenocarcinoma, a couple of squamous cell carcinoma and 1 small cell lung cancer.

Study-wide results and caveats: Compared with tumor, normal lung showed significantly lower TCR diversity. Top 100 clones took a larger repertoire share in normal lung.

This sample's RNA came from whole unsorted tissue. Distant lung tissue was collected more than 3 cm away from the tumor edge. Between August and November 2014, newly diagnosed, chemotherapy-naive lung cancer patients underwent thoracic surgery in China. The sequencing input was distant non-tumor lung tissue. This TCR was sampled from a woman between 50 and 59 years old with non-small cell lung cancer. The V and J genes are TRBV6-6 and TRBJ2-6; D tentatively fits TRBD1 or TRBD2 (5 bases each). The CDR3 DNA sequence: TGTGCCAGCAGTGTTCCAGGGAGCTCTGGGGCCAACGTCCTGACTTTC. It encodes CASSVPGSSGANVLTF.